These 14 T cell receptor beta chains share one sample of origin, sequenced in a study of blood T cell repertoires in COVID-19. The repertoire was sequenced with immunoSEQ multiplex PCR; TCRdb's copy has only in-frame clones and lacks some. In the table there are about 100,000 clones, 70% to 90% of which are singletons. Sequenced sample: peripheral blood. The source is a middle-aged man with active or convalescent COVID-19.

This clone showed up just once. This chain uses TRBV5-5 with TRBJ1-1; 8 bases agree with TRBD1. Trimming took 0 bases from V and 12 from J; bases not matched to a gene: 10. The germline gives CDR1 SGHKS, CDR2 YYEKEE (reference sequence). CDR3 length: 14 amino acids. The chain's CDR3 is CASSLASQGATTFF. DNA for the CDR3: TGTGCCAGCAGCTTGGCCAGCCAGGGGGCGACGACTTTCTTT. Full variable domain (rest looked up from reference TRBV5-5 and TRBJ1-1): DAGVTQSPTHLIKTRGQQVTLRCSPISGHKSVSWYQQVLGQGPQFIFQYYEKEERGRGNFPDRFSARQFPNYSSELNVNALLLGDSALYLCASSLASQGATTFFGQGTRLTVV.

The gene calls are TRBV30 and TRBJ2-5, with TRBD1 matching 7 bases. CDR3 length: 14 amino acids. With 2 bases clipped from V and 6 bases from J, the junction kept 9 bases outside the gene matches. Germline CDR1 and CDR2: GTSNPN and SVGIG (reference sequence). The DNA for the CDR3 is TGTGCCTGGAGTACGCCAGGGGGTCTACAGACCCAGTACTTC. This encodes CAWSTPGGLQTQYF.

The rearrangement joins TRBV5-4 to TRBJ2-3; no firm D call. The CDR3 runs to 13 residues. Looked up from germline, CDR1 is SGHNT and CDR2 is YYREEE (reference sequence). With 4 bases removed from V and 0 bases from J, the gap between germline ends came to 6 bases. In nucleotides, the CDR3 is TGTGCCAGCAGCAAAACAAGCACAGATACGCAGTATTTT. This codes for CASSKTSTDTQYF.

This clone was found a few times. V usage is TRBV15 and J usage is TRBJ1-1, with a tentative D call TRBD1 (6 bases). V was shortened by 6 bases and J by 7 bases, with 18 bases between the two germline ends. The CDR3 loop spans 14 amino acids. CDR1 is LNHNV, CDR2 YYDKDF, per germline (reference sequence). The CDR3 here is CATRLKTGQNEAFF. The CDR3 DNA is TGTGCCACCAGATTAAAGACAGGTCAGAATGAAGCTTTCTTT.

The chain combines TRBV28 with TRBJ1-5; 12 bases agree with TRBD1. V dropped 5 bases and J dropped 6; count of bases not matched to a gene: 5. This CDR3 region has 15 residues. CDR1 is MDHEN, CDR2 SYDVKM, per germline. CDR3 bases: TGTGCCAGCAGTCCCGGGACAGGGGGCTTTCAGCCCCAGCATTTT. Its protein is CASSPGTGGFQPQHF.

This clone was recorded only once. This sequence joins TRBV16 and TRBJ1-1, with a weak D call TRBD1 (6 bases). CDR1 is KGHSY, CDR2 FQNENV, per germline. The V gene lost 3 bases and the J gene lost 2 bases, with 7 bases spanning the gap. The CDR3 runs to 13 residues. The CDR3 reads CASSQGQNTEAFF. The DNA of the CDR3 is TGTGCCAGCAGCCAGGGACAAAACACTGAAGCTTTCTTT.

The chain is built from TRBV7-6 and TRBJ2-7; 8 nucleotides agree with TRBD1. V shed 0 bases, J shed 4 bases, and the junction held 2 bases outside the gene matches. Looked up from germline, CDR1 is SGHVS and CDR2 is FNYEAQ. CDR3 length: 14 residues. CDR3 in DNA: TGTGCCAGCAGCTTAGCAGGGACAGGTTACGAGCAGTACTTC. Amino acid sequence: CASSLAGTGYEQYF.

In this sample, this clone turned up once. The J gene is TRBJ1-2, the V gene TRBV28; maybe TRBD1 (6 bases). Trimming took 10 bases from V and 3 from J, leaving 12 bases between them. Germline V gene lookup returns CDR1 MDHEN and CDR2 SYDVKM. CDR3 length: 12 residues. In nucleotides, the CDR3 is TGTGCCACCCCGGACAGAGACTATGGCTACACCTTC. The encoded protein is CATPDRDYGYTF.

The J gene is TRBJ1-4, the V gene TRBV9; 7 bases align to TRBD1. The germline V gene has CDR1 SGDLS and CDR2 YYNGEE. The CDR3 is made up of 16 amino acids. The V and J ends lost 0 bases and 5 bases, in that order; junction bases with no gene match: 7. The DNA for the CDR3 is TGTGCCAGCAGCGTAGGTCCGGGACAGACAAATGAAAAACTGTTTTTT. As protein: CASSVGPGQTNEKLFF.

The chain recombines TRBV11-3 with TRBJ2-3, with 7 bases aligning to TRBD2. The CDR3 is 14 residues long. V dropped 4 bases and J dropped 4; count of bases not matched to a gene: 5. CDR1 and CDR2 from the germline V gene are SGHNT and YENEEA. In DNA form, the CDR3 reads TGTGCCAGCAGCTACCGGGAGGAGGCAGATACGCAGTATTTT. Translation: CASSYREEADTQYF.

This chain joins TRBV29-1 and TRBJ1-1; TRBD1 matches 9 bases. V was clipped by 5 bases and J by 4 bases; unmatched bases: 5. The CDR3 loop spans 13 amino acids. Germline values: CDR1 SQVTM, CDR2 ANQGSEA. The CDR3 sequence is CSVNRGRGTEAFF. The DNA of the CDR3 is TGCAGCGTTAACAGGGGGCGAGGCACTGAAGCTTTCTTT.

CDR3: CASSQAGYEQYF. CDR3 sequence (DNA): TGTGCCAGCAGCCAAGCAGGGTACGAGCAGTACTTC. The rearrangement links TRBV3-1 (or the pseudogene TRBV3-2) to TRBJ2-7; D may be TRBD1 (5 bases). The germline V gene has CDR1 LGHDT and CDR2 YNNKEL (reference sequence). Trimming cost V 1 base and J 4 bases, with 5 bases left between them. There are 12 residues in the CDR3.

The V call is TRBV4-1, the J call TRBJ2-7; 7 nucleotides match TRBD2. Trimming at V came to 1 base and at J to 5 bases, leaving 5 bases not matched to a gene. Germline V lookup: CDR1 MGHRA, CDR2 YSYEKL. This CDR3 has 14 residues. CDR3 sequence (DNA): TGCGCCAGCAGCCAAGGGGGTCGGGGGGACGAGCAGTACTTC. Encoded protein: CASSQGGRGDEQYF.

The chain combines TRBV6-6 with TRBJ2-7; a possible D gene is TRBD2 (6 bases). V lost 5 bases to trimming and J lost 5 bases, with 13 bases between them. CDR3 size: 13 residues. Germline V CDR1 and CDR2: MNHNY, SVGAGI (reference sequence). This CDR3 is CASSPLSGDEQYF. The DNA of the CDR3 is TGTGCCAGCAGTCCCCTATCGGGGGACGAGCAGTACTTC.